This T cell receptor beta chain emerged from a study of T cell repertoires in cytomegalovirus infection. TCRdb ran MiXCR on the reads and lists one entry per CDR3 protein. Of roughly 250,000 distinct CDR3 sequences in the sample, 12% are singletons; the top ten hold 1.6%. The table lists this clonotype with many counts. This CDR3 spans 11 amino acids. The V gene's germline CDR1 is MNHEY and CDR2 SVGEGT. V shed 6 bases and J shed 2 bases, with 3 bases lying between them. The receptor was derived from a human donor in good health (CMV status not recorded). Some clones in this sample may be carry-over from other donors' samples. The V and J genes are TRBV6-2 or TRBV6-3 and TRBJ2-3; D is ambiguous. The sequenced sample consisted of PBMCs. The chain's CDR3 is CASRLTDTQYF. The CDR3 coding sequence is TGTGCCAGCAGGCTCACAGATACGCAGTATTTT.